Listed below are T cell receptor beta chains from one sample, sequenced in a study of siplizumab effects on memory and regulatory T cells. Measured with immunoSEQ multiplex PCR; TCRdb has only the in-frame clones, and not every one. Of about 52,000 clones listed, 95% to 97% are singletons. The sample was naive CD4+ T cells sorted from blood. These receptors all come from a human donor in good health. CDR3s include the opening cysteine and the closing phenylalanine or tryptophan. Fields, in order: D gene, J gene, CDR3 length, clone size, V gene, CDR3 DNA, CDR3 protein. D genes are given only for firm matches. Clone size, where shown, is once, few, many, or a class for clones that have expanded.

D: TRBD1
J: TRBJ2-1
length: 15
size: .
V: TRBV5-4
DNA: TGTGCCAGCAGACCAACAGGGGACCCCTACAATGAGCAGTTCTTC
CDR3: CASRPTGDPYNEQFF

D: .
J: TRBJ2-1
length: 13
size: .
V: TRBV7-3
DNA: TGTGCCAGCAGCTTATCCCCGCCCAATGAGCAGTTCTTC
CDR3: CASSLSPPNEQFF

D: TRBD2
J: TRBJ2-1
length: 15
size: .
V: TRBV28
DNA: TGTGCCAGCAGGGAAACTAGCGGGAGGGGAGGTGAGCAGTTCTTC
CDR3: CASRETSGRGGEQFF

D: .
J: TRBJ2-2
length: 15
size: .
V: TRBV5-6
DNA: TGTGCCAGCAGCTTGGGGGGGCGCCGCACCGGGGAGCTGTTTTTT
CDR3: CASSLGGRRTGELFF

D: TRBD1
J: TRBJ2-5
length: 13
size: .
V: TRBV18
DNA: TGTGCCAGCTCTTGGGACAGGGCTGAGACCCAGTACTTC
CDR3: CASSWDRAETQYF

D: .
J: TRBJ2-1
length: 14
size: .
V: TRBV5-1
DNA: TGCGCCAGCAGCTTGTCGGGGGTTAGGAATGAGCAGTTCTTC
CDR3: CASSLSGVRNEQFF

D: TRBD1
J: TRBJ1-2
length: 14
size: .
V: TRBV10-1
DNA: TGCGCCAGCAGCCCGGGACAGGGAAACTATGGCTACACCTTC
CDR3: CASSPGQGNYGYTF

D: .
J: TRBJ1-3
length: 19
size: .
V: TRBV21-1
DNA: TGTGCCAGCAGCAAAGGGGGACAGGCCTACCGATCCTCTGGAAACACCATATATTTT
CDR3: CASSKGGQAYRSSGNTIYF

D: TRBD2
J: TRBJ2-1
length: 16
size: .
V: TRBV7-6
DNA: TGTGCCAGCAGCTTAGTTGGTAGCGGGACCTACAATGAGCAGTTCTTC
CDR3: CASSLVGSGTYNEQFF

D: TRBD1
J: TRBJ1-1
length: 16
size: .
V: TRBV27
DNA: TGTGCCAGCAGTTTACAATCCGGGACAGGGAAGCCTGAAGCTTTCTTT
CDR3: CASSLQSGTGKPEAFF

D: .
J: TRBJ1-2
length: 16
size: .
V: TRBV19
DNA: TGTGCCAGTAGTAAAGGGACGGCCCCCTCCAACTATGGCTACACCTTC
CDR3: CASSKGTAPSNYGYTF

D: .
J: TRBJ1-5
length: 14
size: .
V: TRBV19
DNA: TGTGCCAGTAGTATATCAGTTAGCAATCAGCCCCAGCATTTT
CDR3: CASSISVSNQPQHF

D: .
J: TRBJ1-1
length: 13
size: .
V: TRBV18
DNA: TGTGCCAGCTCTCTCGGCATGAACACTGAAGCTTTCTTT
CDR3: CASSLGMNTEAFF

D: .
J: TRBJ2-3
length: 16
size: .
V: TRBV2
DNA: TGTGCCAGCAGTGTCAACGGATTCACTAGCACAGATACGCAGTATTTT
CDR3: CASSVNGFTSTDTQYF

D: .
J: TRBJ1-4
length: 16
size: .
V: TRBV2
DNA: TGTGCCAGCAGTGAAGCCGACAGAGTAATTAATGAAAAACTGTTTTTT
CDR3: CASSEADRVINEKLFF

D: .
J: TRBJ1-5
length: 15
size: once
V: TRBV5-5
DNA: TGTGCCAGCAGCTTGAAGGGGGGTAGCAATCAGCCCCAGCATTTT
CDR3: CASSLKGGSNQPQHF

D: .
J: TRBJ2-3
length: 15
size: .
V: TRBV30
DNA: TGTGCCTGGAGTGTCCAAGCAAACCCTACAGATACGCAGTATTTT
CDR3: CAWSVQANPTDTQYF

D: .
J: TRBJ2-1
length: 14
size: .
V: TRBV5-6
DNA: TGTGCCAGCAGCTTGGTTGGAACCTACAATGAGCAGTTCTTC
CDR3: CASSLVGTYNEQFF

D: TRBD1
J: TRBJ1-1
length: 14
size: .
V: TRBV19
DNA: TGTGCCAGTATCATAAACAGGGGTGGGGCTGAAGCTTTCTTT
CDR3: CASIINRGGAEAFF

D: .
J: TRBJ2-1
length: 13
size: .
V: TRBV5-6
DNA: TGTGCCAGCAGCTTTGAGGGTTTGAATGAGCAGTTCTTC
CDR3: CASSFEGLNEQFF

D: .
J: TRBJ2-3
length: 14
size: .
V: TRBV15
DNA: TGTGCCACCAGCAGCATATCAGGGCATAACACGCAGTATTTT
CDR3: CATSSISGHNTQYF

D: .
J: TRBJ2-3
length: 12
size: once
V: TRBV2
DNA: TGTGCCAGCAGTTGGGCTAAAGATACGCAGTATTTT
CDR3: CASSWAKDTQYF

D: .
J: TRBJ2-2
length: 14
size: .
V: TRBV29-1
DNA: TGCAGCGTTGATGCGGGACACGGGACCGGGGAGCTGTTTTTT
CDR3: CSVDAGHGTGELFF

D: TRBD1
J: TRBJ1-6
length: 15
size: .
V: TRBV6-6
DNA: TGTGCCAGCAGTTACCCCGGACAGGGTCATTCACCCCTCCACTTT
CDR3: CASSYPGQGHSPLHF

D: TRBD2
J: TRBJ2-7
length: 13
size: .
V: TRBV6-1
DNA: TGTGCCAGTAACCTGGGAGGGGTCTACGAGCAGTACTTC
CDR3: CASNLGGVYEQYF

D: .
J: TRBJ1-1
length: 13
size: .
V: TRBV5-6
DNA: TGTGCCAGCAGCCCCGTTTCGAACACTGAAGCTTTCTTT
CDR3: CASSPVSNTEAFF